This TCR beta chain was observed in a study of T cells in Graves' hyperthyroidism and ophthalmopathy. Study-wide results and limits: In blood, most of the thyroid clonotypes expanded above 0.001 were also present.

With 6 bases clipped from V and 1 base from J, the junction kept 6 bases outside the gene matches. There are 15 residues in the CDR3. The V gene's germline CDR1 is DFQATT and CDR2 SNEGSKA (reference sequence). The CDR3 regions of TCR beta were amplified from RNA transcripts. The TCR CDR3 was amplified in a first-round RT-PCR using the HTBI primer set. TCRdb reprocessed the multiplex PCR reads with MiXCR, giving one entry per CDR3 protein. This table holds approximately 220,000 distinct CDR3 sequences, around 19% found once. This clonotype was recorded at least ten times. Its target is not known. The PBMCs were taken from roughly 9.3 ml of fresh peripheral blood.

The specimen sequenced was blood. The genes are TRBV20-1 and TRBJ2-2, with 9 positions matching TRBD2. The TCR was taken from a man between 35 and 55 years old with Graves' hyperthyroidism. The chain's CDR3 is CSAIAGDLNTGELFF. In nucleotides, the CDR3 is TGCAGTGCGATAGCGGGGGACCTGAACACCGGGGAGCTGTTTTTT.